The TCR beta chain under discussion was sequenced for a study of vaccination and CD4 T cells after COVID-19. The Oncomine TCR Beta short-read assay sequenced DNA from cultured CD4+ T cells. TCRdb called the PCR reads again in MiXCR, with one record for every CDR3 protein. The data contain approximately 11,000 distinct CDR3 sequences, roughly 60% of them singletons. Described treatment: 10-day PBMC culture with coronavirus spike peptide pools or control peptides (ViraFEST assay). This CDR3 is built from 13 residues. Germline V gives CDR1 SEHNR, CDR2 FQNEAQ (reference sequence). Trimming shortened V by 3 bases and J by 3 bases, and 9 bases separated the two germline ends. Note on this clonotype: Its antigen is undetermined.

This receptor was taken from a human donor who had recovered from COVID-19. The rearrangement links TRBV7-9 to TRBJ2-7; unclear D gene. Material: CD4+ T cells from blood, cultured in vitro. The CDR3, as DNA: TGTGCCAGCAGCTTGACCCATGACTACGAGCAGTACTTC. Protein product: CASSLTHDYEQYF.